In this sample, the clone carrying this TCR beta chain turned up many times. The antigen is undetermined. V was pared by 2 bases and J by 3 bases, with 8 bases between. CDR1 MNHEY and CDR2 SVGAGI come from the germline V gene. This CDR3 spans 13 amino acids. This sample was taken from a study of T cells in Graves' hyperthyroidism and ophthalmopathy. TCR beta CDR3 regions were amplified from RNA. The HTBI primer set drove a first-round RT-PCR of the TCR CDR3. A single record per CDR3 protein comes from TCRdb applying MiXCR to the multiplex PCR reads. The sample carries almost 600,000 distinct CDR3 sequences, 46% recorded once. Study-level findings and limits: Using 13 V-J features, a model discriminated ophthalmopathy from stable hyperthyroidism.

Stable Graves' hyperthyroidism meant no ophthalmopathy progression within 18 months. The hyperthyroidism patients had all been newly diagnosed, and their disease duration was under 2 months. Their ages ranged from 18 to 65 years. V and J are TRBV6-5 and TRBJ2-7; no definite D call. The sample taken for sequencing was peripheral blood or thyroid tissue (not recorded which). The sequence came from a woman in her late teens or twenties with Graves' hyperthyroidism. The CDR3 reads CASSYGPIYEQYF. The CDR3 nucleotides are TGTGCCAGCAGTTACGGACCGATCTACGAGCAGTACTTC.